The 18 T cell receptor beta chains in this list originate from one sample, sequenced in a study of T cell repertoires in cytomegalovirus infection. No antigen is known for these receptors. TCRdb re-called the reads through MiXCR, storing one row per CDR3 protein. The data hold approximately 1,000,000 distinct CDR3 sequences, with roughly a third observed a single time. Sequences were derived from cultured CD8+ T cells from PBMCs, sampled from culture after CMV antigen stimulation. These TCRs come from a human donor in good health (CMV status not recorded). Some clones in this sample may be carry-over from other donors' samples.

The chain is built from TRBV7-6 and TRBJ2-7; unclear D gene. This CDR3 region has 12 residues. Germline V gene lookup returns CDR1 SGHVS and CDR2 FNYEAQ. The V and J ends lost 5 bases and 3 bases respectively, with 8 bases between them. CDR3 protein: CASSVSFYEQYF. The CDR3 DNA is TGTGCCAGCAGCGTCAGTTTCTACGAGCAGTACTTC.

Worth noting for this clonotype: Being one base from a much bigger clone, this may be a read error. The chain uses TRBV10-2 and TRBJ2-7; D is undetermined. Germline V gives CDR1 WSHSY, CDR2 SAAADI. This CDR3 is 12 amino acids long. As DNA, the CDR3 is TGCGCCAACAGTGAGTCCCACTACGAGCAGTACTTC. Encoded protein: CANSESHYEQYF.

This clonotype was counted a few times. This sequence joins TRBV11-3 and TRBJ2-5, with 10 bases matching TRBD1. The CDR3 consists of 17 residues. After removal of 3 bases from V and 2 bases from J, the junction contained 9 bases not matched to a gene. Germline CDR1 reads SGHNT; CDR2 reads YENEEA. The CDR3 sequence is CASSFGGTGEGQETQYF. CDR3 DNA sequence: TGTGCCAGCAGCTTTGGTGGGACAGGGGAGGGTCAAGAGACCCAGTACTTC.

The chain has TRBV9 and TRBJ2-1; 9 bases map to TRBD1. The CDR3 consists of 15 residues. V was clipped by 2 bases and J by 5 bases; unmatched bases: 5. The germline gives CDR1 SGDLS, CDR2 YYNGEE. Here the CDR3 DNA reads TGTGCCAGCAGCGTTTGGGACAGGGTCCACAATGAGCAGTTCTTC. It translates to CASSVWDRVHNEQFF.

The chain couples TRBV19 to TRBJ1-5; maybe TRBD1 (6 bases). The V gene lost 1 base and the J gene lost 6 bases, with 10 bases spanning the gap. CDR1 and CDR2 (germline): LNHDA, SQIVND (reference sequence). The CDR3 consists of 14 residues. The chain's CDR3 is CASSIVQGTQPQHF. The CDR3 nucleotides read TGTGCCAGTAGTATAGTACAGGGAACTCAGCCCCAGCATTTT.

The rearrangement joins TRBV12-3 or TRBV12-4 to TRBJ1-6; D remains ambiguous. With 1 base removed from V and 14 bases from J, the gap between germline ends came to 9 bases. This CDR3 spans 12 amino acids. The CDR3 loop is CASSLDGLSLHF. The CDR3 DNA sequence: TGTGCCAGCAGTTTAGACGGATTATCCCTCCACTTT.

The rearrangement links TRBV19 to TRBJ2-5, with TRBD2 matching 10 bases. The length of the CDR3 is 13 residues. The V and J ends lost 5 bases and 5 bases, in that order; junction bases with no gene match: 2. CDR1 is LNHDA, CDR2 SQIVND, per germline (reference sequence). The CDR3 loop is CASSLLAGETQYF. CDR3 DNA sequence: TGTGCCAGTAGTTTACTAGCGGGGGAGACCCAGTACTTC.

The rearrangement joins TRBV20-1 to TRBJ1-2, with 9 bases aligning to TRBD1. The CDR3 has 13 amino acids. Germline trimming cut 7 bases from V and 2 bases from J; bases unmatched to any gene: 5. Germline V lookup: CDR1 DFQATT, CDR2 SNEGSKA (reference sequence). The CDR3 region is CSVTGTGNYGYTF. In DNA, the CDR3 is TGCAGTGTTACCGGGACAGGGAACTATGGCTACACCTTC.

This clonotype was seen only a few times. CDR3 in DNA: TGTGCCAGCAGCATAACTCACAGTAACTATGGCTACACCTTC. Encoded protein: CASSITHSNYGYTF. V gene TRBV11-1 combines with J gene TRBJ1-2, with D uncertain. CDR3 length: 14 residues. Trimming took 5 bases from V and 1 from J, leaving 11 bases between them. CDR1 is SGHAT and CDR2 is FQDESV in the germline V gene (reference sequence).

The chain couples TRBV27 to TRBJ2-7; D may be TRBD1 or TRBD2 (6 bases each). The CDR3 has 14 residues. The germline CDR1 and CDR2 sequences are MNHEY and SMNVEV (reference sequence). The ends were cut back, 6 bases at V and 0 bases at J, with 12 bases in the middle. The CDR3 sequence: CASRPKGGSYEQYV. The CDR3 DNA reads TGTGCCAGCAGGCCAAAGGGGGGCTCCTACGAGCAGTACGTC.

The chain carries TRBV6-2 or TRBV6-3 and TRBJ1-1; D is uncertain. Germline loops: CDR1 MNHEY, CDR2 SVGEGT. V shed 5 bases and J shed 8 bases, with 9 bases lying between them. The CDR3 covers 11 residues. The CDR3 coding sequence is TGTGCCAGCAGTAACATGGGGGAAGCTTTCTTT. It yields the protein CASSNMGEAFF.

This clonotype was counted between two and nine times. The chain couples TRBV7-9 to TRBJ2-3; TRBD1 agrees at 9 bases. Germline CDR1 is SEHNR and CDR2 is FQNEAQ (reference sequence). V was pared by 5 bases and J by 1 base, with 4 bases of the junction left unmatched. The CDR3 consists of 15 residues. The DNA of the CDR3 is TGTGCCAGCAGCACCCGACAGGGGGGCACAGATACGCAGTATTTT. It specifies CASSTRQGGTDTQYF.

The chain combines TRBV12-5 with TRBJ1-5; no definite D call. Germline CDR1 LGHNT, CDR2 FRNRAP. V was clipped by 0 bases and J by 1 base, with 1 base between them. The CDR3 is made up of 13 amino acids. CDR3 residues: CASGLVSNQPQHF. CDR3 nucleotides: TGTGCTAGTGGTTTGGTGAGCAATCAGCCCCAGCATTTT.

This clonotype came up a few times. The chain links TRBV27 to TRBJ1-2; D is undetermined. Trimming shortened V by 4 bases and J by 4 bases, and 10 bases separated the two germline ends. The germline CDR1 and CDR2 sequences are MNHEY and SMNVEV (reference sequence). This CDR3 is 13 amino acids long. In nucleotides, the CDR3 is TGTGCCAGCAGTTCCCCCAGCAGCTATGGCTACACCTTC. It is translated as CASSSPSSYGYTF.

V and J are TRBV6-6 and TRBJ2-1; D not certain. The CDR3 has 13 amino acids. CDR1 and CDR2 (germline): MNHNY, SVGAGI (reference sequence). The V and J ends lost 0 bases and 8 bases respectively, with 8 bases between them. CDR3 sequence reads: CASSYSAPDEQFF. As DNA, the CDR3 is TGTGCCAGCAGTTACTCGGCACCCGATGAGCAGTTCTTC.

This clonotype turned up a few times. V and J are TRBV14 and TRBJ1-1; D gene ambiguous. Trimming took off 5 bases at V and 8 bases at J, with 9 bases between the two ends. Germline assignment: CDR1 SGHDN and CDR2 FVKESK. The CDR3 is 11 amino acids. The DNA of the CDR3 is TGTGCCAGCAGCGACCAGTCGGAAGCTTTCTTT. It codes for CASSDQSEAFF.

The rearrangement links TRBV5-6 to TRBJ2-1; TRBD2 agrees at 8 bases. Germline CDR1 and CDR2: SGHDT and YYEEEE. This CDR3 spans 15 amino acids. V lost 0 bases, J lost 9 bases, and 8 bases stayed unmatched. For the CDR3, the DNA is TGTGCCAGCAGCTTGGGGCGGGGGGCCCACGGTGAGCAGTTCTTC. Protein sequence: CASSLGRGAHGEQFF.

This clonotype appeared many times. The J gene is TRBJ2-5, the V gene TRBV6-1; no clear D gene. The CDR3 length is 16 residues. Per germline, CDR1 MNHNS and CDR2 SASEGT. Trimming stripped 1 base from V and 1 base from J, with 13 bases between. The CDR3 sequence is CASSEDQGRIQETQYF. For the CDR3, the DNA is TGTGCCAGCAGTGAAGATCAAGGCAGAATCCAAGAGACCCAGTACTTC.